These 26 T cell receptor beta chains originate from one sample sequenced in a study of technical replicates of blood from a few donors. Clones were sequenced by immunoSEQ multiplex PCR, and TCRdb holds only the in-frame ones, with some missing. The sample includes 40,000 to 60,000 clones, approximately 90% of them seen just once. Source material: PBMCs. The receptors here all came from a human donor in good health. Some clones in this sample may be carry-over from other donors' samples.

The chain employs TRBV2 and TRBJ2-6; maybe TRBD1 (6 bases). This CDR3 has 15 amino acids. CDR1 and CDR2 from the germline V gene are SNHLY and FYNNEI. V shed 3 bases and J shed 3 bases, with 9 bases lying between them. The DNA for the CDR3 is TGTGCCAGCAGTGATACAGGGAGTGGGGCCAACGTCCTGACTTTC. Protein: CASSDTGSGANVLTF.

The V gene is TRBV13, the J gene TRBJ2-1; D is perhaps TRBD2 (5 bases). Trimming shortened V by 2 bases and J by 10 bases, and 12 bases separated the two germline ends. Germline lookup yields CDR1 PRHDT and CDR2 FYEKMQ (reference sequence). The length of the CDR3 is 13 residues. Here the CDR3 reads CASSLSGGGEQFF. The DNA for the CDR3 is TGTGCCAGCAGCTTATCGGGCGGAGGAGAGCAGTTCTTC.

This clone has only one observation. The chain employs TRBV29-1 and TRBJ2-7, with 9 bases identical to TRBD2. This CDR3 contains 14 residues. The germline gives CDR1 SQVTM, CDR2 ANQGSEA. V lost 4 bases to trimming and J lost 0 bases; unmatched junction nucleotides: 4. The CDR3 DNA is TGCAGCGTTGGGGGGACTAGCATCTCCTACGAGCAGTACTTC. Translation: CSVGGTSISYEQYF.

CDR3 sequence (DNA): TGCGCCAGCAGCTTGGGCACATCCGCAGATACGCAGTATTTT. This gives the protein CASSLGTSADTQYF. The genes are TRBV5-1 and TRBJ2-3; D remains ambiguous. Trimming removed 0 bases from V and 4 bases from J, with 9 bases in between. From germline, CDR1 is SGHRS and CDR2 YFSETQ. The CDR3 is 14 residues long. The variable domain in full, completed from reference TRBV5-1 and TRBJ2-3, reads KAGVTQTPRYLIKTRGQQVTLSCSPISGHRSVSWYQQTPGQGLQFLFEYFSETQRNKGNFPGRFSGRQFSNSRSEMNVSTLELGDSALYLCASSLGTSADTQYFGPGTRLTVL.

The V call is TRBV6-1, the J call TRBJ1-2, with TRBD1 identical over 7 bases. The germline V gene encodes CDR1 MNHNS and CDR2 SASEGT. The V and J ends lost 3 bases and 8 bases, in that order; junction bases with no gene match: 6. This CDR3 spans 13 amino acids. DNA for the CDR3: TGTGCCAGCAGTGAGAACAGGGGAGGCGGCTACACCTTC. It translates to CASSENRGGGYTF.

The rearrangement joins TRBV7-9 to TRBJ1-2; D not certain. Germline CDR1 and CDR2: SEHNR and FQNEAQ (reference sequence). The CDR3 runs 13 residues. Trimming removed 6 bases from V and 4 bases from J, with 12 bases in between. This chain's CDR3 is CASSSDAGYGYTF. The CDR3 coding sequence is TGTGCCAGCAGTAGTGATGCAGGCTATGGCTACACCTTC.

V and J are TRBV29-1 and TRBJ2-3, with D possibly being TRBD1 (6 bases). There are 11 residues in the CDR3. Trimming took off 6 bases at V and 8 bases at J, with 12 bases between the two ends. The germline V gene encodes CDR1 SQVTM and CDR2 ANQGSEA. The CDR3 sequence is CSVQQGGTQYF. CDR3 nucleotide sequence: TGCAGCGTCCAACAGGGCGGTACGCAGTATTTT.

The chain couples TRBV15 to TRBJ1-5; D is ambiguous. V gave up 1 base and J gave up 1 base, with 8 bases separating them. Germline V lookup: CDR1 LNHNV, CDR2 YYDKDF (reference sequence). This CDR3 region has 15 residues. The CDR3 sequence: CATSRGSQSNQPQHF. CDR3 nucleotides: TGTGCCACCAGCAGAGGTAGCCAGAGCAATCAGCCCCAGCATTTT.

The chain joins TRBV7-2 to TRBJ2-1; 8 bases are shared with TRBD2. With V trimmed by 5 bases and J by 3 bases, 15 bases remained unmatched. CDR3 size: 18 residues. The germline gives CDR1 SGHTA, CDR2 FQGNSA. The CDR3 protein is CASSPRTSWGVDYNEQFF. CDR3 nucleotide sequence: TGTGCCAGCAGCCCACGGACTAGCTGGGGGGTGGACTACAATGAGCAGTTCTTC. Variable domain in full (rest from reference TRBV7-2 and TRBJ2-1): GAGVSQSPSNKVTEKGKDVELRCDPISGHTALYWYRQSLGQGLEFLIYFQGNSAPDKSGLPSDRFSAERTGGSVSTLTIQRTQQEDSAVYLCASSPRTSWGVDYNEQFFGPGTRLTVL.

The rearrangement uses TRBV7-2 and TRBJ1-1; D is perhaps TRBD1 (6 bases). Germline CDR1 is SGHTA and CDR2 is FQGNSA. Trimming shortened V by 2 bases and J by 1 base, and 8 bases separated the two germline ends. This CDR3 is built from 14 residues. The CDR3 bases are TGTGCCAGCAGCTTATTGGGACAGAACACTGAAGCTTTCTTT. It specifies CASSLLGQNTEAFF.

The chain has TRBV9 and TRBJ2-3; D may be TRBD2 (5 bases). The length of the CDR3 is 15 residues. The V and J ends lost 4 bases and 6 bases respectively, with 18 bases between them. Germline values: CDR1 SGDLS, CDR2 YYNGEE. The CDR3 sequence: CASSPLVPSGDTQYF. CDR3 nucleotides: TGTGCCAGCAGCCCGCTGGTCCCGTCGGGGGATACGCAGTATTTT.

The gene calls are TRBV6-4 and TRBJ1-2; D possibly corresponds to TRBD1 (5 bases). V was clipped by 6 bases and J by 5 bases, with 16 bases between them. The length of the CDR3 is 14 residues. The germline CDR1 and CDR2 sequences are MRHNA and SNTAGT. CDR3 DNA sequence: TGTGCCAGCAGGCCGGACACCCGGGGGTATGGCTACACCTTC. It encodes CASRPDTRGYGYTF.

J is TRBJ1-2 and V is TRBV6-1; D is ambiguous. The V gene's germline CDR1 is MNHNS and CDR2 SASEGT. Trimming left V 2 bases short and J 8 bases short, with 18 bases between. The CDR3 is 15 amino acids. The CDR3 sequence is CASSESGRSRWGYTF. The CDR3 DNA reads TGTGCCAGCAGTGAATCCGGTAGATCCCGGTGGGGCTACACCTTC.

This chain connects TRBV9 to TRBJ2-2; TRBD2 agrees at 10 bases. The CDR3 consists of 15 residues. The V and J ends lost 5 bases and 5 bases, in that order; junction bases with no gene match: 6. The germline CDR1 and CDR2 sequences are SGDLS and YYNGEE. The CDR3 coding sequence is TGTGCCAGCAGTCTAGCGGGAGTGAGTACCGGGGAGCTGTTTTTT. This codes for CASSLAGVSTGELFF.

This sequence joins TRBV21-1 and TRBJ1-4; TRBD1 is taken as the D call from the table, unchecked against the DNA. TRBV21-1 is an annotated pseudogene. This CDR3 comprises 17 residues. The CDR3 sequence is CASSKESPGGLGEKLFF. CDR3 in DNA: TGTGCCAGCAGCAAAGAGTCACCAGGGGGCTTGGGGGAAAAACTGTTTTTT.

This chain joins TRBV5-4 and TRBJ2-7; 13 bases line up with TRBD2. V shed 3 bases, J shed 0 bases, and the junction held 3 bases outside the gene matches. CDR1 SGHNT and CDR2 YYREEE come from the germline V gene (reference sequence). This CDR3 is 16 amino acids long. This chain's CDR3 is CASSSGTSGTSYEQYF. The CDR3 DNA sequence: TGTGCCAGCAGCTCCGGGACTAGCGGGACCTCCTACGAGCAGTACTTC.

The rearrangement joins TRBV10-3 to TRBJ2-1; TRBD2 agrees at 14 bases. The CDR3 is 15 amino acids. V shed 6 bases, J shed 10 bases, and the junction held 8 bases outside the gene matches. The V gene's germline CDR1 is ENHRY and CDR2 SYGVKD. CDR3 coding DNA: TGTGCCATCAGCCTCGGGACTAGCGGGAGTACCGAGCAGTTCTTC. This encodes CAISLGTSGSTEQFF.

This clone occurred once. The V call is TRBV27, the J call TRBJ1-2; 8 nucleotides line up with TRBD1. In germline, CDR1 is MNHEY, CDR2 SMNVEV (reference sequence). There are 13 residues in the CDR3. The ends lost 6 bases at V and 4 bases at J; junction bases unmatched: 4. In nucleotides, the CDR3 is TGTGCCAGCAGAAGACAGGGGCCCTATGGCTACACCTTC. Translated, it gives CASRRQGPYGYTF.

The chain uses TRBV6-4 and TRBJ2-3; 8 bases line up with TRBD2. Unmatched junction bases numbered 4, after V lost 3 bases and J lost 2 bases. The CDR3 spans 15 residues. Looked up from germline, CDR1 is MRHNA and CDR2 is SNTAGT. For the CDR3, the DNA is TGTGCCAGCAGTGAATCGCGGGGGGCCACAGATACGCAGTATTTT. Amino acid sequence: CASSESRGATDTQYF.

The chain couples TRBV29-1 to TRBJ2-3; D might be TRBD2 (6 bases). V was trimmed by 0 bases and J by 8 bases, leaving 12 bases between them. The CDR3 runs 13 residues. CDR1 is SQVTM and CDR2 is ANQGSEA in the germline V gene. The CDR3 loop reads CSVEDQAGGTQYF. CDR3 coding DNA: TGCAGCGTTGAAGATCAGGCCGGGGGTACGCAGTATTTT.

The gene calls are TRBV7-2 and TRBJ2-7, with 10 nucleotides matching TRBD2. The CDR3 extends over 15 amino acids. The ends lost 6 bases at V and 9 bases at J; junction bases unmatched: 14. Germline values: CDR1 SGHTA, CDR2 FQGNSA. The CDR3 DNA reads TGTGCCAGCAGTCTAGTGGGGCTAGCGGGAGTGGTGCAGTACTTC. Protein product: CASSLVGLAGVVQYF.

V usage is TRBV15 and J usage is TRBJ2-1; D may be TRBD2 (5 bases). The germline CDR1 and CDR2 sequences are LNHNV and YYDKDF (reference sequence). Trimming removed 8 bases from V and 2 bases from J, with 13 bases in between. This CDR3 is built from 14 residues. CDR3 in amino acids: CATWLAGPYNEQFF. Here the CDR3 DNA reads TGTGCCACCTGGTTGGCGGGCCCCTACAATGAGCAGTTCTTC.

V usage is TRBV4-3 and J usage is TRBJ1-6; D remains unclear. V dropped 0 bases and J dropped 7 bases, with 13 bases sitting between them. Germline CDR1 is LGHNA and CDR2 is YSLEER. The CDR3 runs 16 residues. The chain's CDR3 is CASSQDAGMENSPLHF. CDR3 DNA sequence: TGCGCCAGCAGCCAAGATGCGGGAATGGAGAATTCACCCCTCCACTTT.

CDR3 DNA: TGTGCCAGCAGTTACTCTTCGGCTAGCGGATACGAGCAGTACTTC. Residues: CASSYSSASGYEQYF. The V gene is TRBV6-6, the J gene TRBJ2-7, with 7 bases matching TRBD2. The CDR3 totals 15 residues. V shed 0 bases, J shed 4 bases, and the junction held 6 bases outside the gene matches. Germline lookup yields CDR1 MNHNY and CDR2 SVGAGI (reference sequence).

This clone showed up just once. This chain uses TRBV30 with TRBJ1-6; D call uncertain. The CDR3 is 16 amino acids. CDR1 is GTSNPN and CDR2 is SVGIG in the germline V gene (reference sequence). The germline V and J ends were trimmed by 1 base and 5 bases, with 15 bases remaining between them. The CDR3 DNA follows: TGTGCCTGGAGTGCCGAGACACTTATAAATAATTCACCCCTCCACTTT. It encodes CAWSAETLINNSPLHF.

This chain joins TRBV6-5 and TRBJ2-7; 7 nucleotides align to TRBD2. CDR1 and CDR2 from the germline V gene are MNHEY and SVGAGI. J was trimmed by 2 bases and V by 6 bases; bases with no gene match: 7. The CDR3 loop spans 14 amino acids. CDR3 in DNA: TGTGCCAGCAGACCAGGACTAGTAGCCTACGAGCAGTACTTC. Encoded protein: CASRPGLVAYEQYF.